These 18 T cell receptor beta chains share one sample of origin, sequenced in a study of Ad26.COV2.S vaccination and SARS-CoV-2 variants. The assay was immunoSEQ multiplex PCR, and TCRdb's table has in-frame clones only and misses some. This table has 450,000 to 550,000 clones, around 89% appearing once. Stated treatment: 15 to 20 received Ad26.COV2.S at low or high dose, single or two shots; 5 received placebo; per-sample allocation not given. Collection of samples fell on day 63 after the first vaccine or placebo injection. The sequencing used peripheral blood, collected in a trial of Ad26.COV2.S vaccine versus placebo. Receptors were obtained from a person between 18 and 65 years old who received the Ad26.COV2.S COVID-19 vaccine or a placebo.

The rearrangement joins TRBV18 to TRBJ2-1, with TRBD2 identical over 8 bases. Per germline, CDR1 KGHSH and CDR2 LQKENI. The CDR3 runs 15 residues. V was clipped by 5 bases and J by 0 bases; unmatched bases: 3. The CDR3 spells CASSKLADSYNEQFF. The CDR3 DNA is TGTGCCAGCTCAAAACTAGCGGACTCCTACAATGAGCAGTTCTTC.

V usage is TRBV12-3 or TRBV12-4 and J usage is TRBJ2-3; D unresolved. V lost 3 bases and J lost 2, with 3 bases in between. CDR3 length: 12 residues. In nucleotides, the CDR3 is TGTGCCAGCAGTTTGAACACAGATACGCAGTATTTT. It translates to CASSLNTDTQYF.

The J gene is TRBJ2-7, the V gene TRBV6-5; 7 positions match TRBD1. The germline V gene encodes CDR1 MNHEY and CDR2 SVGAGI. The CDR3 consists of 13 residues. The V and J ends lost 6 bases and 2 bases, in that order; junction bases with no gene match: 4. CDR3 in amino acids: CASSPGQPYEQYF. The CDR3 DNA reads as TGTGCCAGCAGCCCGGGACAGCCCTACGAGCAGTACTTC.

The V gene is TRBV10-2, the J gene TRBJ1-4; 9 positions match TRBD1. The CDR3 contains 15 residues. Germline-derived CDR1 and CDR2 are WSHSY and SAAADI. The V and J ends lost 6 bases and 7 bases, in that order; junction bases with no gene match: 9. Here the CDR3 DNA reads TGCGCCAGCAGCGCAACCGGGACAGGGCTTGAAAAACTGTTTTTT. Translating gives CASSATGTGLEKLFF.

The J gene is TRBJ1-1, the V gene TRBV6-5; D gene ambiguous. Trimming pared 2 bases from V and 2 bases from J, leaving 9 bases between. This CDR3 is 14 amino acids long. CDR1 is MNHEY, CDR2 SVGAGI, per germline. CDR3 in amino acids: CASSYNRENTEAFF. CDR3 coding DNA: TGTGCCAGCAGTTACAATCGGGAAAACACTGAAGCTTTCTTT.

V is TRBV29-1 and J is TRBJ2-3; 9 nucleotides agree with TRBD1. V was clipped by 8 bases and J by 6 bases; unmatched bases: 6. Germline V lookup: CDR1 SQVTM, CDR2 ANQGSEA. The CDR3 consists of 12 residues. The CDR3 loop reads CSCGTGRDTQYF. In DNA, the CDR3 is TGCAGCTGTGGGACAGGGAGGGATACGCAGTATTTT.

The chain uses TRBV27 and TRBJ2-3; either TRBD1 or TRBD2 may fit D (7 bases each). Looked up from germline, CDR1 is MNHEY and CDR2 is SMNVEV (reference sequence). This CDR3 has 18 amino acids. V gave up 7 bases and J gave up 5 bases, with 28 bases separating them. In DNA, the CDR3 is TGTGCCAGCACTCTCATAGCGGGCGGCGCCAGGGGGGGAGATACGCAGTATTTT. Its protein is CASTLIAGGARGGDTQYF.

The chain links TRBV7-3 to TRBJ2-2; 13 bases line up with TRBD2. The CDR3 extends over 17 amino acids. V shed 5 bases, J shed 3 bases, and the junction held 6 bases outside the gene matches. CDR1 and CDR2 from the germline V gene are SGHTA and FQGTGA. The CDR3 DNA reads as TGTGCCAGCAGCCAGGGACTAGCGGGGCCCTACACCGGGGAGCTGTTTTTT. Translation: CASSQGLAGPYTGELFF.

This chain's CDR3 is CASKGGPYEQYF. The DNA for the CDR3 is TGTGCCAGCAAAGGGGGGCCCTACGAGCAGTACTTC. This sequence joins TRBV2 and TRBJ2-7; D tentatively reads TRBD1 or TRBD2 (6 bases each). V was clipped by 7 bases and J by 2 bases, with 9 bases between them. CDR1 and CDR2 (germline): SNHLY, FYNNEI. This CDR3 has 12 amino acids.

The chain has TRBV6-5 and TRBJ2-6; TRBD1 might be the D (5 bases). This CDR3 is built from 15 residues. The V and J ends lost 6 bases and 4 bases respectively, with 13 bases between them. Looked up from germline, CDR1 is MNHEY and CDR2 is SVGAGI. The CDR3 region has the DNA TGTGCCAGCAGATTAGACAGTTCCGGGGCCAACGTCCTGACTTTC. Amino acid sequence: CASRLDSSGANVLTF.

The rearrangement links TRBV3-1 (or the pseudogene TRBV3-2) to TRBJ1-5; 8 nucleotides align to TRBD1. This CDR3 spans 16 amino acids. J gave up 1 base and V 6 bases, and 8 bases lay outside the gene matches. Germline V gives CDR1 LGHDT, CDR2 YNNKEL (reference sequence). The CDR3 region has the DNA TGTGCCAGCAGTGCCGGACAGGGAGGGAGCAATCAGCCCCAGCATTTT. This sequence encodes CASSAGQGGSNQPQHF.

Concerning this clone itself: The junction departs from germline at one end; a sequencing error may be responsible. The rearrangement links TRBV28 to TRBJ2-5; D could derive from TRBD1 or TRBD2 (5 bases each). Germline V gene sequence: CDR1 MDHEN, CDR2 SYDVKM. This CDR3 region has 17 residues. CDR3 region: CASSPGRIPMVQESQYF. As DNA, the CDR3 is TGTGCCAGCAGTCCGGGACGGATACCTATGGTCCAAGAGTCCCAGTACTTC.

The chain is built from TRBV25-1 and TRBJ1-5, with D tentatively TRBD1 (6 bases). CDR3 length: 15 residues. Germline CDR1 MGHDK, CDR2 SYGVNS. V lost 4 bases and J lost 0, with 10 bases in between. CDR3 coding DNA: TGTGCCAGCAGTGGAACAGGGAGTAGCAATCAGCCCCAGCATTTT. Its translation: CASSGTGSSNQPQHF.

V gene TRBV29-1 combines with J gene TRBJ1-1; D perhaps matches TRBD1 (5 bases). The CDR3 totals 13 residues. V shed 7 bases and J shed 0 bases, with 12 bases lying between them. Germline-derived CDR1 and CDR2 are SQVTM and ANQGSEA. CDR3 nucleotide sequence: TGCAGCGGGGGGGACCGGTTGAACACTGAAGCTTTCTTT. Residues: CSGGDRLNTEAFF. Full variable domain (rest looked up from reference TRBV29-1 and TRBJ1-1): SAVISQKPSRDICQRGTSLTIQCQVDSQVTMMFWYRQQPGQSLTLIATANQGSEATYESGFVIDKFPISRPNLTFSTLTVSNMSPEDSSIYLCSGGDRLNTEAFFGQGTRLTVV.

The chain is built from TRBV28 and TRBJ2-5; 12 bases map to TRBD2. The V and J ends lost 3 bases and 7 bases, in that order; junction bases with no gene match: 9. The germline gives CDR1 MDHEN, CDR2 SYDVKM. The CDR3 covers 16 residues. The CDR3 loop is CASSFLETSGSGTQYF. CDR3 in DNA: TGTGCCAGCAGTTTTCTCGAGACTAGCGGGAGTGGGACCCAGTACTTC.

The rearrangement links TRBV6-6 to TRBJ2-7, with unresolved D. Trimming removed 6 bases at V and 0 bases at J, with 12 bases between. CDR3 length: 14 amino acids. The V gene's germline CDR1 is MNHNY and CDR2 SVGAGI (reference sequence). The CDR3: CASRGTQSSYEQYF. CDR3 bases: TGTGCCAGCAGGGGTACGCAGAGCTCCTACGAGCAGTACTTC.

This clone was picked up many times. The CDR3 is CASSLGGRKNTGELFF. Here the CDR3 DNA reads TGTGCCAGCAGCTTAGGCGGACGGAAGAACACCGGGGAGCTGTTTTTT. The V and J genes are TRBV7-3 and TRBJ2-2; D is ambiguous. CDR1 is SGHTA and CDR2 is FQGTGA in the germline V gene. This CDR3 region has 16 residues. V was clipped by 2 bases and J by 1 base, with 11 bases between them. The whole variable domain, remainder taken from reference TRBV7-3 and TRBJ2-2, is GAGVSQTPSNKVTEKGKYVELRCDPISGHTALYWYRQSLGQGPEFLIYFQGTGAADDSGLPNDRFFAVRPEGSVSTLKIQRTERGDSAVYLCASSLGGRKNTGELFFGEGSRLTVL.

This clone is a singleton in its sample. The chain links TRBV21-1 to TRBJ1-1; the D segment call TRBD1 is taken from the table without a DNA check. TRBV21-1 is flagged as a pseudogene. This CDR3 is 16 amino acids long. The CDR3 region is CASSPPGGGLNTEAFF. CDR3 bases: TGTGCCAGCAGCCCGCCGGGTGGGGGCCTGAACACTGAAGCTTTCTTT.